This T cell receptor beta chain was retrieved from a study of T cell changes during pregnancy in multiple sclerosis. The table came from immunoSEQ multiplex PCR; TCRdb's copy has only in-frame clones and leaves some out. The data show approximately 41,000 clones, with about 90% seen just once and 10% held by the top ten. CDR1 and CDR2 (germline): SEHNR, FQNEAQ (reference sequence). The CDR3 loop spans 16 amino acids. V lost 2 bases and J lost 6; bases outside the gene matches: 8. This sequence joins TRBV7-9 and TRBJ1-4; 8 bases are a match to TRBD1. Sequencing used CD8+ T cells from peripheral blood mononuclear cells, obtained in the first trimester of pregnancy. The TCR was taken from a female donor with multiple sclerosis, enrolled in a pregnancy study. The CDR3 nucleotides are TGTGCCAGCAGCTTATTTCAGGGGGCTTATGATGAAAAACTGTTTTTT. Protein: CASSLFQGAYDEKLFF.